This T cell receptor (beta chain) appears in the sequencing data of a study of Ad26.COV2.S vaccination and SARS-CoV-2 variants (dated by TCRdb to the early 2020s). Background on the whole study: Vaccine-arm donors came from COV1001, a multicentre, randomized, double-blind, placebo-controlled phase I-IIa trial of Ad26.COV2.S in healthy adults. Ad26.COV2.S was given intramuscularly at 5x10^10 or 1x10^11 viral particles, as a single shot or as two shots 56 days apart. TCRbeta repertoire sequencing served as the tool for gauging how specific and how broad the SARS-CoV-2-reactive T cell receptors were following Ad26.COV2.S vaccination. A total of 32 samples were included in the TCR-sequenced set, comprising roughly 19 Ad26.COV2.S vaccine recipients, 5 placebo recipients and 8 SARS-CoV-2 convalescent individuals. Participants in the trial were split at random into five groups of five each, receiving low-dose or high-dose Ad26.COV2.S once or twice, or else placebo on both occasions. Investigators remained blinded to trial group allocation during experiments and outcome assessment.

According to the study, the label for this sample's treatment or condition signals: over 15 received Ad26.COV2.S at low or high dose, single or two shots; several received placebo; per-sample allocation not given. Repertoires of vaccine and placebo recipients were sequenced from samples collected on day 63 after the first injection. In Cohort 1b, 25 adults aged 18-55 years were enrolled at a single site in Boston, USA, between 29 July and 7 August 2020. Ad26.COV2.S consisted of a replication-incompetent adenovirus type 26 vector by which a prefusion-stabilized SARS-CoV-2 spike protein from the original Wuhan strain was expressed. The study at large found these results: Non-spike TCR breadth was comparable between vaccine and placebo recipients, consistent with the vaccine containing only spike. According to the authors, total T cell responses may have been underestimated by the TCR breadth and depth analyses. The study was not powered to compare responses between vaccine doses or regimens. Spike-specific TCR breadth was higher in Ad26.COV2.S recipients than in placebo recipients (P = 0.0014). Substantial breadth of spike-specific CD8+ and CD4+ T cell responses was reported after vaccination.

The trim is 4 bases for V and 0 bases for J, with a gap of 10 bases between the germline ends. The CDR3 contains 15 residues, cysteine and phenylalanine counted. Of the read, only the CDR3 DNA is kept; its 45 bases are in frame from base 1. From the germline V gene, CDR1 is SGHTA and CDR2 is FQGNSA. For this clone: Its antigen remains undetermined. No much larger clone exists at a distance of one base, and base qualities are not known.

The immunoSEQ Assay was the method used to sequence TCRbeta CDR3 regions. After extraction, genomic DNA underwent amplification by bias-controlled multiplex PCR, followed by high-throughput sequencing. Processing in the source paper ran as follows. To quantify the absolute abundance of every unique TCRbeta CDR3 region, sequences were collapsed and filtered. T cell fraction was estimated by normalizing TCRbeta template counts to usable DNA, which was measured by amplifying reference genes present in all nucleated cells. Repertoire TCRs were annotated as SARS-CoV-2-specific when V gene, CDR3 amino acid sequence and J gene were exactly matched to a known reactive TCR set. MIRA supplied the reference SARS-CoV-2 TCR set, which was filtered for enrichment in COVID-19-positive ImmuneCODE repertoires so that public or cross-reactive TCRs were removed. Using the MIRA antigens, annotated TCRs were further analysed by specific ORF or by position within an ORF. Breadth was defined as the number of annotated unique rearrangements divided by the total number of unique productive rearrangements, and depth was defined as the summed frequency of the annotated unique rearrangements. Two-sided Wilcoxon rank-sum tests were used to compare TCR breadth between groups. Imported from immuneACCESS, the table was reduced by TCRdb to in-frame sequences with V and J called. These copies leave out some clones; in studies compared against another copy, an unresolved V gene accounts for under half, and the cause of the remainder is not known. The V and J calls and clone size are taken from that table; D and trimming were inferred from the DNA. Counted in this sample were about 440,000 clones; 90% of them appeared once. The ten biggest clones cover less than 5.5% of the sample.

The source material was peripheral blood, sampled in a trial of Ad26.COV2.S vaccine versus placebo. The chain is assembled from TRBV7-2 and TRBJ2-1, with TRBD1 as a weak D call on 6 bases. The sequence came from a person aged 18 to 59 who received the Ad26.COV2.S COVID-19 vaccine or a placebo. The DNA sequence is as follows: TGTGCCAGCAGCTCCGGACAGACCTCCTACAATGAGCAGTTCTTC. Its amino acids are CASSSGQTSYNEQFF.